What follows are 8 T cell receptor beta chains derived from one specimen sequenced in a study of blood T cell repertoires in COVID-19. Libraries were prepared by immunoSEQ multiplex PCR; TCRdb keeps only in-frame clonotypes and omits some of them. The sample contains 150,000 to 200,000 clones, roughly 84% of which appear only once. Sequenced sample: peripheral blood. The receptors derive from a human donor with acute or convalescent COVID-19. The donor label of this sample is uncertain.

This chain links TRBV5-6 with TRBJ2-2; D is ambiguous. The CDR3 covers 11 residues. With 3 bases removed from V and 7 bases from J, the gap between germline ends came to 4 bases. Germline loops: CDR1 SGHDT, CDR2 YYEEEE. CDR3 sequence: CASSYFGELFF. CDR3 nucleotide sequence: TGTGCCAGCAGCTACTTCGGGGAGCTGTTTTTT.

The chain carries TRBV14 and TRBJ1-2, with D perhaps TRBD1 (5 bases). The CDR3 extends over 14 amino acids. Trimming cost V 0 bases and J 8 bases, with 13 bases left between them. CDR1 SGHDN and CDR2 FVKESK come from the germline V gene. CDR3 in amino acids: CASSQDWQGGGYTF. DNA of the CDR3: TGTGCCAGCAGCCAAGATTGGCAGGGAGGCGGCTACACCTTC.

The CDR3 DNA follows: TGTGCCAGCAGCTCCGTGAATAGCGGGCTAAATGAGCAGTTCTTC. Its protein product is CASSSVNSGLNEQFF. V gene TRBV14 combines with J gene TRBJ2-1, with TRBD2 matching over 7 bases. This CDR3 is built from 15 residues. Germline lookup yields CDR1 SGHDN and CDR2 FVKESK. Losses at the gene ends were 5 bases for V and 7 bases for J; bases not matched to a gene: 11. Complete variable domain (other parts from reference TRBV14 and TRBJ2-1): EAGVTQFPSHSVIEKGQTVTLRCDPISGHDNLYWYRRVMGKEIKFLLHFVKESKQDESGMPNNRFLAERTGGTYSTLKVQPAELEDSGVYFCASSSVNSGLNEQFFGPGTRLTVL.

The CDR3 loop reads CASRRAGGAPYGYTF. CDR3 bases: TGTGCCAGCCGCAGGGCGGGAGGCGCCCCTTATGGCTACACCTTC. The rearrangement joins TRBV27 to TRBJ1-2, with D maybe TRBD1 (5 bases). Germline CDR1 MNHEY, CDR2 SMNVEV (reference sequence). V gave up 8 bases and J gave up 5 bases, with 21 bases separating them. This CDR3 region has 15 residues.

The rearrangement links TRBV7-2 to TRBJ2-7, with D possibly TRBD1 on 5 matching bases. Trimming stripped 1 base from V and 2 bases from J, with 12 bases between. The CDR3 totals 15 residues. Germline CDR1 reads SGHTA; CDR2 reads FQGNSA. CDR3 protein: CASSLGWTSTYEQYF. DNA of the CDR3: TGTGCCAGCAGCTTAGGGTGGACATCTACCTACGAGCAGTACTTC.

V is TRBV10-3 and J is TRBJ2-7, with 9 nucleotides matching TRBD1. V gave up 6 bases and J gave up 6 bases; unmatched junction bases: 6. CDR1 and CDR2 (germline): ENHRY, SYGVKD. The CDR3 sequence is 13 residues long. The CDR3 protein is CAISQGQGSEQYF. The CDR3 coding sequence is TGTGCCATCAGCCAGGGACAGGGATCCGAGCAGTACTTC.

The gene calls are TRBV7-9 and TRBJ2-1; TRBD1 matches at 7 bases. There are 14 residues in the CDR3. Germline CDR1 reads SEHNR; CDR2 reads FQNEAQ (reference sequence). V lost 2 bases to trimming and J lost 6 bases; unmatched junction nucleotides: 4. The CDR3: CASSLIEGANEQFF. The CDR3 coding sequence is TGTGCCAGCAGCTTAATTGAGGGGGCCAATGAGCAGTTCTTC.

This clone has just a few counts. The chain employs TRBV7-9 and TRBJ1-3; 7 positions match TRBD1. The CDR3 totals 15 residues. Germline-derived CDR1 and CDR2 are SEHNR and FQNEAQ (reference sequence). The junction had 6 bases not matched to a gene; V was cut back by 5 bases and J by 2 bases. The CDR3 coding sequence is TGTGCCAGCAGCCCCGCGGGACAGCCTGGAAACACCATATATTTT. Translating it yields CASSPAGQPGNTIYF.